The 31 T cell receptor beta chains presented below share a single source sample, sequenced in a study of tumor-infiltrating lymphocytes in localized non-small cell lung cancer. Some clones are missing from TCRdb's copy, which holds only in-frame ones; the method was immunoSEQ multiplex PCR. The data contain about 15,000 clones, about three quarters of them singletons. Specimen: lung tumor tissue. The receptors stem from a human donor with non-small cell lung cancer.

This chain joins TRBV6-1 and TRBJ2-7, with D possibly being TRBD2 (6 bases). The ends were cut back, 6 bases at V and 1 base at J, with 16 bases in the middle. There are 15 residues in the CDR3. Looked up from germline, CDR1 is MNHNS and CDR2 is SASEGT. The CDR3 sequence: CASSRRSGYSYEQYF. The CDR3 coding sequence is TGTGCCAGCAGCCGGCGGAGCGGGTATTCCTACGAGCAGTACTTC.

The V gene is TRBV5-4, the J gene TRBJ2-1; 10 positions agree with TRBD2. This CDR3 is built from 19 residues. Germline trimming cut 0 bases from V and 4 bases from J; bases unmatched to any gene: 13. Germline V CDR1 and CDR2: SGHNT, YYREEE (reference sequence). Here the CDR3 DNA reads TGTGCCAGCAGCTTGGGGTTAAGCGGGGGGGCCGGTGGGTACAATGAGCAGTTCTTC. Its protein is CASSLGLSGGAGGYNEQFF.

V gene TRBV7-9 combines with J gene TRBJ2-6; D is unresolved. Germline V lookup: CDR1 SEHNR, CDR2 FQNEAQ (reference sequence). The V end was cut by 5 bases, the J end by 0 bases, with 11 bases between. The CDR3 length is 16 residues. In nucleotides, the CDR3 is TGTGCCAGCAGCACGCACATCAACTCTGGGGCCAACGTCCTGACTTTC. The encoded protein is CASSTHINSGANVLTF.

The rearrangement links TRBV5-5 to TRBJ2-4; 10 nucleotides line up with TRBD2. This CDR3 region has 14 residues. The V segment lost 7 bases and the J segment 7 bases; nucleotides outside the gene matches: 8. Germline CDR1 and CDR2: SGHKS and YYEKEE (reference sequence). DNA for the CDR3: TGTGCCAGCGGGGTAGCGGGGGGCCGGAACATTCAGTACTTC. It translates to CASGVAGGRNIQYF.

By its share, this clone is medium-sized (0.01 to 0.1%). The same CDR3 also results from other DNA sequences found in this sample. This rearrangement joins TRBV30 to TRBJ1-2, with D possibly being TRBD1 (6 bases). There are 13 residues in the CDR3. Trimming shortened V by 5 bases and J by 2 bases, and 12 bases separated the two germline ends. Germline CDR1 reads GTSNPN; CDR2 reads SVGIG (reference sequence). The CDR3 protein is CAWEGGTNYGYTF. CDR3 coding DNA: TGTGCCTGGGAGGGGGGTACCAACTATGGCTACACCTTC.

The chain recombines TRBV2 with TRBJ2-7; no firm D call. Trimming cost V 8 bases and J 4 bases, with 15 bases left between them. There are 13 residues in the CDR3. The germline V gene has CDR1 SNHLY and CDR2 FYNNEI. The chain's CDR3 is CASGRESLYEQYF. CDR3 nucleotides: TGTGCCAGCGGTAGGGAAAGTTTGTACGAGCAGTACTTC.

This clone counts as medium-sized. The chain uses TRBV11-3 and TRBJ1-1; 7 bases are shared with TRBD1. CDR1 is SGHNT, CDR2 YENEEA, per germline. Trimming cost V 5 bases and J 7 bases; bases outside gene matches: 13. The CDR3 consists of 15 residues. This chain's CDR3 is CASSPIQGPEGEAFF. The DNA of the CDR3 is TGTGCCAGCAGCCCTATACAGGGGCCGGAGGGTGAAGCTTTCTTT.

The rearrangement joins TRBV27 to TRBJ2-1; D is uncertain. Trimming took off 2 bases at V and 7 bases at J, with 9 bases between the two ends. The CDR3 is 13 residues long. Looked up from germline, CDR1 is MNHEY and CDR2 is SMNVEV (reference sequence). For the CDR3, the DNA is TGTGCCAGCAGTTTAAGTCCCGTAAATGAGCAGTTCTTC. Translated, it gives CASSLSPVNEQFF.

The chain recombines TRBV19 with TRBJ1-5; D is undetermined. Trimming pared 8 bases from V and 1 base from J, leaving 6 bases between. The germline V gene has CDR1 LNHDA and CDR2 SQIVND (reference sequence). The length of the CDR3 is 12 residues. In DNA, the CDR3 is TGTGCCAGTCGACCCAGCAATCAGCCCCAGCATTTT. It translates to CASRPSNQPQHF.

There are a few counts of this clone. J is TRBJ1-2 and V is TRBV5-8; D not certain. Germline V CDR1 and CDR2: SGHTS, YDEGEE. V was clipped by 0 bases and J by 1 base, with 4 bases between them. This CDR3 spans 13 amino acids. The CDR3 DNA is TGTGCCAGCAGCTTGGAAGTTAACTATGGCTACACCTTC. Its protein is CASSLEVNYGYTF.

This clone has only one observation. V and J are TRBV5-1 and TRBJ2-1; 7 bases match TRBD2. CDR1 and CDR2 from the germline V gene are SGHRS and YFSETQ. CDR3 size: 15 residues. Trimming cost V 3 bases and J 4 bases; bases outside gene matches: 7. CDR3 in amino acids: CASSSQVSGYNEQFF. DNA of the CDR3: TGCGCCAGCAGCTCACAGGTTAGCGGGTACAATGAGCAGTTCTTC.

In this sample, this clone turned up a few times. The V and J genes are TRBV5-4 and TRBJ1-6, with no clear D. Germline assignment: CDR1 SGHNT and CDR2 YYREEE (reference sequence). The CDR3 consists of 13 residues. V was clipped by 0 bases and J by 10 bases, with 8 bases between them. The CDR3: CASSLGTDSPLHF. CDR3 DNA: TGTGCCAGCAGCTTGGGTACCGACTCACCCCTCCACTTT.

The chain uses TRBV2 and TRBJ2-7, with 7 bases identical to TRBD2. Germline V gene sequence: CDR1 SNHLY, CDR2 FYNNEI. The CDR3 sequence is 15 residues long. Trimming took 6 bases from V and 0 from J; bases not matched to a gene: 8. For the CDR3, the DNA is TGTGCCAGCAGACTAGCGTTTCAACCCTCCTACGAGCAGTACTTC. It encodes CASRLAFQPSYEQYF.

The J gene is TRBJ2-7, the V gene TRBV11-3; D assignment may be TRBD1 or TRBD2 (5 bases each). V was clipped by 5 bases and J by 3 bases, with 14 bases between them. CDR1 is SGHNT and CDR2 is YENEEA in the germline V gene. The CDR3 spans 14 residues. The CDR3 coding sequence is TGTGCCAGCAGCCGCGCCCGGGACCACTACGAGCAGTACTTC. This sequence encodes CASSRARDHYEQYF.

This clone appeared a few times. The V gene is TRBV2, the J gene TRBJ1-5, with 7 bases identical to TRBD1. The CDR3 totals 14 residues. V was pared by 6 bases and J by 7 bases, with 9 bases of the junction left unmatched. Germline CDR1 reads SNHLY; CDR2 reads FYNNEI. This chain's CDR3 is CASSQTGLRQPQHF. The CDR3 DNA reads as TGTGCCAGCAGCCAGACAGGGTTAAGGCAGCCCCAGCATTTT.

The chain links TRBV7-8 to TRBJ2-5; possible D gene TRBD1, 6 bases. The end of the DNA is better explained by TRBJ2-7, so the J call may be wrong. The germline gives CDR1 SGHVS, CDR2 FQNEAQ. CDR3 length: 13 amino acids. DNA for the CDR3: TGTGCCAGCAGCTCTCAGGGGTTGTACGAGCAGTACTTC. Encoded protein: CASSSQGLYEQYF.

The rearrangement uses TRBV29-1 and TRBJ2-1; 8 bases match TRBD1. V was pared by 6 bases and J by 9 bases, with 16 bases of the junction left unmatched. The germline V gene has CDR1 SQVTM and CDR2 ANQGSEA. The CDR3 sequence is 15 residues long. The CDR3 DNA reads TGCAGCGTCACCGCCGGGACAGGTAGGAGAGGTGAGCAGTTCTTC. Its translation: CSVTAGTGRRGEQFF.

In this sample, this clone turned up a few times. V and J are TRBV4-1 and TRBJ2-7; 8 bases fit TRBD2. Germline V lookup: CDR1 MGHRA, CDR2 YSYEKL. CDR3 length: 15 residues. Losses at the gene ends were 1 base for V and 3 bases for J; bases not matched to a gene: 5. The CDR3 DNA follows: TGCGCCAGCAGCCAAGGAACGCGGGAGGTCTACGAGCAGTACTTC. Its translation is CASSQGTREVYEQYF.

The CDR3 sequence is CASRRGAGYNEQFF. The CDR3 DNA reads TGTGCCAGCAGGCGTGGTGCGGGCTACAATGAGCAGTTCTTC. The chain combines TRBV5-8 with TRBJ2-1; TRBD2 is a possible D gene (5 bases). The CDR3 is made up of 14 amino acids. V was cut by 5 bases and J by 3 bases, with 12 bases left in between. Germline V gene data show CDR1 as SGHTS and CDR2 as YDEGEE. Full variable domain (remainder filled in from reference TRBV5-8 and TRBJ2-1): EAGVTQSPTHLIKTRGQQATLRCSPISGHTSVYWYQQALGLGLQFLLWYDEGEERNRGNFPPRFSGRQFPNYSSELNVNALELEDSALYLCASRRGAGYNEQFFGPGTRLTVL.

This chain joins TRBV7-9 and TRBJ2-1; D is unresolved. The germline V gene encodes CDR1 SEHNR and CDR2 FQNEAQ (reference sequence). The CDR3 runs to 12 residues. With 5 bases removed from V and 8 bases from J, the gap between germline ends came to 10 bases. The CDR3 region is CASSPVWDEQFF. In DNA, the CDR3 is TGTGCCAGCAGCCCCGTGTGGGATGAGCAGTTCTTC.

By share of the sample, this clone is medium-sized. The rearrangement links TRBV19 to TRBJ1-2; D ambiguous. This CDR3 comprises 12 residues. V lost 7 bases and J lost 4, with 10 bases in between. From germline, CDR1 is LNHDA and CDR2 SQIVND (reference sequence). The CDR3, as DNA: TGTGCCAGTAAAGAGAGCAGCTATGGCTACACCTTC. Residues: CASKESSYGYTF.

The chain combines TRBV7-9 with TRBJ2-5; TRBD2 aligns across 11 bases. The J call is in doubt because the DNA end fits TRBJ2-7 better. The CDR3 is 18 residues long. Per the germline V gene, CDR1 is SEHNR and CDR2 is FQNEAQ (reference sequence). CDR3 DNA sequence: TGTGCCAGCAGCTACGGGACTAGCGGAAAGACGTATCCCTACGAGCAGTACTTC. Protein sequence: CASSYGTSGKTYPYEQYF.

Remarks on this clone: At one end the junction does not follow the germline gene, possibly because of a read error. V and J are TRBV7-7 and TRBJ2-5; D tentatively reads TRBD1 or TRBD2 (6 bases each). The length of the CDR3 is 17 residues. CDR1 is SSHAT, CDR2 FNYEAQ, per germline (reference sequence). The CDR3 reads CASSLGGSPTLRETQYF. In DNA, the CDR3 is TGTGCTAGCAGCTTAGGGGGGAGCCCCACCCTCCGAGAGACCCAGTACTTC.

The J gene is TRBJ2-5, the V gene TRBV7-6; D is unclear. Trimming pared 2 bases from V and 5 bases from J, leaving 9 bases between. Germline V gene sequence: CDR1 SGHVS, CDR2 FNYEAQ. This CDR3 spans 13 amino acids. This CDR3 reads CASSLNRWETQYF. Here the CDR3 DNA reads TGTGCCAGCAGCTTAAATAGATGGGAGACCCAGTACTTC.

V usage is TRBV7-9 and J usage is TRBJ2-7; TRBD1 aligns across 8 bases. The ends lost 1 base at V and 6 bases at J; junction bases unmatched: 8. The CDR3 length is 15 residues. Germline V gene lookup returns CDR1 SEHNR and CDR2 FQNEAQ (reference sequence). Here the CDR3 reads CASSLGQGAVGEQYF. CDR3 nucleotides: TGTGCCAGCAGCTTAGGGCAGGGGGCTGTCGGCGAGCAGTACTTC. The whole variable domain, filled in from reference TRBV7-9 and TRBJ2-7, reads DTGVSQNPRHKITKRGQNVTFRCDPISEHNRLYWYRQTLGQGPEFLTYFQNEAQLEKSRLLSDRFSAERPKGSFSTLEIQRTEQGDSAMYLCASSLGQGAVGEQYFGPGTRLTVT.

In its sample, this clone was seen once. The CDR3 nucleotides read TGTGCCAGCAGTGGATATAGCGGGGGACTTACCTACAATGAGCAGTTCTTC. It encodes CASSGYSGGLTYNEQFF. The rearrangement uses TRBV27 and TRBJ2-1; 9 nucleotides agree with TRBD2. Germline CDR1 reads MNHEY; CDR2 reads SMNVEV (reference sequence). The V gene end was trimmed by 5 bases and the J gene end by 2 bases; junction bases not matched to a gene: 10. This CDR3 contains 17 residues.

The sample holds one count of this clone. This rearrangement joins TRBV5-1 to TRBJ2-7; 11 nucleotides line up with TRBD2. The CDR3 spans 17 residues. V shed 3 bases and J 4 bases; nucleotides not matched to a gene: 12. The germline gives CDR1 SGHRS, CDR2 YFSETQ. CDR3 in amino acids: CASSSNPVAGGIYEQYF. For the CDR3, the DNA is TGCGCCAGCAGCTCGAACCCGGTAGCGGGAGGGATTTACGAGCAGTACTTC.

V and J are TRBV14 and TRBJ2-5, with D possibly called TRBD1 or TRBD2 (5 bases each). V was cut by 0 bases and J by 6 bases, with 17 bases left in between. The germline V gene has CDR1 SGHDN and CDR2 FVKESK. The CDR3 consists of 16 residues. CDR3 bases: TGTGCCAGCAGCCAAGATTATATCCGGGGCCGGCAGACCCAGTACTTC. Residues: CASSQDYIRGRQTQYF.

With respect to this clone: Other DNA sequences in this specimen translate into the identical CDR3. V and J are TRBV11-3 and TRBJ2-7; D gene unclear. Germline lookup yields CDR1 SGHNT and CDR2 YENEEA. Trimming stripped 3 bases from V and 4 bases from J, with 4 bases between. This CDR3 spans 11 amino acids. DNA of the CDR3: TGTGCCAGCAGCTTGGCATACGAGCAGTACTTC. It translates to CASSLAYEQYF.

The rearrangement links TRBV11-3 to TRBJ2-5; 10 bases line up with TRBD1. Per the germline V gene, CDR1 is SGHNT and CDR2 is YENEEA. The junction had 4 bases not matched to a gene; V was cut back by 4 bases and J by 2 bases. The CDR3 is made up of 15 amino acids. The CDR3 region has the DNA TGTGCCAGCAGCTCGGGACAGGGGTATCAAGAGACCCAGTACTTC. Protein: CASSSGQGYQETQYF.

This rearrangement joins TRBV12-5 to TRBJ2-1, with 10 nucleotides matching TRBD2. V shed 0 bases and J 6 bases; nucleotides not matched to a gene: 5. Per germline, CDR1 LGHNT and CDR2 FRNRAP. The CDR3 contains 16 residues. The CDR3, as DNA: TGTGCTAGTGGTTTGGTGGCTCTAGCGGGGGTCAATGAGCAGTTCTTC. It translates to CASGLVALAGVNEQFF.